Shown below are 25 T cell receptor beta chains from a single sample sequenced in a study of blood T cells in healthy people across ages. Then a second PCR, running roughly 6 to 12 cycles, was carried out with a sample-barcoded 5' primer and a J-beta primer mix. Each CDR3 protein is one row after TCRdb ran MiXCR on the 5' RACE reads. The table lists roughly 2 million distinct CDR3 sequences, roughly 50% of them singletons. The sequencing sample was made of blood. The receptors stem from a woman aged 40 to 50 in good health.

The chain links TRBV4-3 to TRBJ2-1; 10 bases are a match to TRBD2. After removal of 0 bases from V and 5 bases from J, the junction contained 10 bases not matched to a gene. From germline, CDR1 is LGHNA and CDR2 YSLEER. The CDR3 is 18 amino acids. The CDR3 loop is CASSQEVLVAGGHNEQFF. CDR3 nucleotides: TGCGCCAGCAGCCAAGAAGTCCTCGTAGCGGGGGGTCACAATGAGCAGTTCTTC.

The chain recombines TRBV6-4 with TRBJ1-2; D not resolved. V was shortened by 6 bases and J by 4 bases, with 15 bases between the two germline ends. This CDR3 is built from 14 residues. The germline V gene encodes CDR1 MRHNA and CDR2 SNTAGT. Written as DNA, the CDR3 is TGTGCCAGCAGGGACCCTAAAAGTCCCTATGGCTACACCTTC. It is translated as CASRDPKSPYGYTF.

This clonotype was observed a few times. The gene calls are TRBV11-1 and TRBJ1-2; D remains ambiguous. This CDR3 contains 14 residues. Trimming shortened V by 2 bases and J by 6 bases, and 13 bases separated the two germline ends. Germline-derived CDR1 and CDR2 are SGHAT and FQDESV (reference sequence). This CDR3 is CASSLPGRVDGYTF. CDR3 sequence (DNA): TGTGCCAGCAGCTTACCCGGGAGAGTCGATGGCTACACCTTC. The complete variable domain, with remaining parts taken from reference TRBV11-1 and TRBJ1-2, reads EAEVAQSPRYKITEKSQAVAFWCDPISGHATLYWYRQILGQGPELLVQFQDESVVDDSQLPKDRFSAERLKGVDSTLKIQPAELGDSAMYLCASSLPGRVDGYTFGSGTRLTVV.

Only a few counts were recorded for this clonotype. The chain employs TRBV4-2 and TRBJ1-2; D is possibly TRBD1 (6 bases). The ends were cut back, 0 bases at V and 8 bases at J, with 16 bases in the middle. The CDR3 totals 15 residues. Germline V gives CDR1 LGHNA, CDR2 YNFKEQ. The CDR3 nucleotides are TGTGCCAGCAGCCAAGATTCACAGGGAGTGGGAGGCTACACCTTC. Residues: CASSQDSQGVGGYTF.

This clonotype has more than one count but fewer than ten. This chain connects TRBV29-1 to TRBJ1-2; 8 bases fit TRBD1. Looked up from germline, CDR1 is SQVTM and CDR2 is ANQGSEA. Trimming at V came to 7 bases and at J to 2 bases, leaving 6 bases not matched to a gene. The CDR3 extends over 13 amino acids. CDR3 protein: CSANDRGNYGYTF. CDR3 bases: TGCAGCGCTAATGACAGGGGAAACTATGGCTACACCTTC.

J is TRBJ2-1 and V is TRBV5-1; TRBD1 matches 10 bases. Germline V gene sequence: CDR1 SGHRS, CDR2 YFSETQ. With 0 bases clipped from V and 6 bases from J, the junction kept 3 bases outside the gene matches. The CDR3 sequence is 15 residues long. CDR3 DNA: TGCGCCAGCAGCTTGGGACAGGGGGCGCCCAATGAGCAGTTCTTC. Translating gives CASSLGQGAPNEQFF.

CDR3 coding DNA: TGCAGTGCTAGCCGGGACAGGGCTCTCTATGGCTACACCTTC. It translates to CSASRDRALYGYTF. The chain recombines TRBV20-1 with TRBJ1-2; 9 positions agree with TRBD1. This CDR3 comprises 14 residues. V lost 3 bases and J lost 4; bases outside the gene matches: 6. CDR1 is DFQATT and CDR2 is SNEGSKA in the germline V gene (reference sequence).

In the case of this clonotype: Germline and junction disagree at one end, which may indicate a read error. The V and J genes are TRBV28 and TRBJ2-6, with a tentative D call TRBD1 (6 bases). CDR3 length: 18 residues. The germline V gene has CDR1 MDHEN and CDR2 SYDVKM. Here the CDR3 DNA reads TGCGCCAGCAGTCCGTTGGGCCAGGGGCACCGCGAGGCCAACGTCCTGACTTTC. Translation gives CASSPLGQGHREANVLTF.

The chain links TRBV24-1 to TRBJ2-5, with TRBD2 as a possible D gene (6 bases). The CDR3 length is 15 residues. CDR1 is KGHDR and CDR2 is SFDVKD in the germline V gene. The V end lost 4 bases, the J end lost 3 bases, and 14 bases lay between the germline ends. The DNA of the CDR3 is TGTGCCACCAGTGAGGGAGGCAGGGCAGAAGAGACCCAGTACTTC. It encodes CATSEGGRAEETQYF.

This clonotype appeared a few times. The chain recombines TRBV7-2 with TRBJ2-3; D not certain. The V and J ends lost 4 bases and 1 base respectively, with 15 bases between them. This CDR3 region has 16 residues. CDR1 is SGHTA and CDR2 is FQGNSA in the germline V gene. CDR3 sequence reads: CASSSRSASRTDTQYF. The CDR3 nucleotides read TGTGCCAGCAGCTCACGCTCCGCGTCCCGCACAGATACGCAGTATTTT.

Concerning this clonotype: Its ends do not fully match the called genes, so a read error is possible. This rearrangement joins TRBV7-7 to TRBJ2-1; 8 bases agree with TRBD2. This CDR3 spans 16 amino acids. Germline V gene lookup returns CDR1 SSHAT and CDR2 FNYEAQ (reference sequence). This CDR3 is CASSLAGRSHQETQFF. CDR3 DNA sequence: TGTGCTAGCAGCTTAGCGGGACGTTCCCACCAAGAGACCCAGTTCTTC.

In this sample, this clonotype turned up a few times. The chain couples TRBV12-3 or TRBV12-4 to TRBJ2-5; 10 bases agree with TRBD1. The V and J ends lost 4 bases and 3 bases, in that order; junction bases with no gene match: 14. CDR3 length: 18 amino acids. The CDR3 reads CASSSKILGQGKEETQYF. The CDR3 region has the DNA TGTGCCAGCAGTTCAAAGATACTGGGACAGGGGAAGGAAGAGACCCAGTACTTC.

This chain connects TRBV6-5 to TRBJ1-2; D not resolved. This CDR3 region has 13 residues. V was shortened by 5 bases and J by 4 bases, with 11 bases between the two germline ends. Germline loops: CDR1 MNHEY, CDR2 SVGAGI. The CDR3 DNA reads TGTGCCAGCAGTCCAACGGACGCCTATGGCTACACCTTC. It is translated as CASSPTDAYGYTF.

This clonotype was observed once. This chain connects TRBV10-3 to TRBJ2-7, with TRBD1 matching 11 bases. Unmatched junction bases numbered 8, after V lost 3 bases and J lost 7 bases. This CDR3 has 15 amino acids. Germline V gene sequence: CDR1 ENHRY, CDR2 SYGVKD. The DNA for the CDR3 is TGTGCCATCAGTGACCCAGGACAGGGGGCAGGGGAGCAGTACTTC. Translated, it gives CAISDPGQGAGEQYF.

This clonotype has more than one count but fewer than ten. V usage is TRBV7-9 and J usage is TRBJ2-1; no definite D call. Trimming shortened V by 1 base and J by 5 bases, and 6 bases separated the two germline ends. Germline loops: CDR1 SEHNR, CDR2 FQNEAQ (reference sequence). This CDR3 has 13 amino acids. The CDR3 bases are TGTGCCAGCAGCTTAGATGGTCACAATGAGCAGTTCTTC. Translated, it gives CASSLDGHNEQFF.

The chain recombines TRBV14 with TRBJ2-5; D not resolved. There are 13 residues in the CDR3. Looked up from germline, CDR1 is SGHDN and CDR2 is FVKESK. V lost 4 bases, J lost 11 bases, and 17 bases lay in between. The CDR3 bases are TGTGCCAGCAGCCTCTCGACGGGCTTGGGGCAGTACTTC. It encodes CASSLSTGLGQYF.

The CDR3 protein is CASREGLAGGHEQFF. The CDR3 region has the DNA TGTGCCAGCAGAGAGGGACTAGCGGGGGGGCATGAGCAGTTCTTC. The rearrangement links TRBV2 to TRBJ2-1, with 16 nucleotides matching TRBD2. CDR1 and CDR2 (germline): SNHLY, FYNNEI. This CDR3 has 15 residues. V lost 6 bases, J lost 8 bases, and 4 bases stayed unmatched.

This clonotype appeared a few times. CDR3 in DNA: TGCGCCAGCAGCCACGGGGATAATTCACCCCTCCACTTT. It translates to CASSHGDNSPLHF. This chain links TRBV5-1 with TRBJ1-6; the D is unclear. This CDR3 comprises 13 residues. Per germline, CDR1 SGHRS and CDR2 YFSETQ. With 4 bases removed from V and 5 bases from J, the gap between germline ends came to 7 bases. The complete variable domain, with remaining parts taken from reference TRBV5-1 and TRBJ1-6, reads KAGVTQTPRYLIKTRGQQVTLSCSPISGHRSVSWYQQTPGQGLQFLFEYFSETQRNKGNFPGRFSGRQFSNSRSEMNVSTLELGDSALYLCASSHGDNSPLHFGNGTRLTVT.

This clonotype occurred a few times. The chain combines TRBV12-3 or TRBV12-4 with TRBJ1-2; no clear D. Trimming left V 3 bases short and J 8 bases short, with 19 bases between. This CDR3 region has 15 residues. This CDR3 is CASSFLDRQSRGYTF. As DNA, the CDR3 is TGTGCCAGCAGTTTCCTGGACCGCCAATCGAGGGGCTACACCTTC.

This chain connects TRBV7-2 to TRBJ2-5, with 14 bases fitting TRBD2. The CDR3 extends over 16 amino acids. Losses at the gene ends were 5 bases for V and 11 bases for J; bases not matched to a gene: 13. Germline V gene data show CDR1 as SGHTA and CDR2 as FQGNSA. The DNA of the CDR3 is TGTGCCAGCAGCCAAACCAGGCCGGGACTAGCGGGGGAGCAGTACTTC. Encoded protein: CASSQTRPGLAGEQYF.

The chain joins TRBV28 to TRBJ1-5; no clear D gene. Trimming left V 7 bases short and J 3 bases short, with 10 bases between. CDR1 and CDR2 from the germline V gene are MDHEN and SYDVKM. The CDR3 sequence is 13 residues long. The DNA for the CDR3 is TGTGCCAGCAAGTCGGCCGCCAATCAGCCCCAGCATTTT. It translates to CASKSAANQPQHF.

This clonotype was counted a few times. The chain joins TRBV21-1 to TRBJ1-6; TRBD1, the table's D call, lacks a check against the DNA. TRBV21-1 constitutes a pseudogene. CDR3 size: 20 residues. The CDR3 DNA follows: TGTGCCAGCAGCAAAGACGAGGGACATGGAAGATTAAGAGGGAATTCACCCCTCCACTTT. It specifies CASSKDEGHGRLRGNSPLHF.

Notes on this clonotype: Its ends do not fully match the called genes, so a read error is possible. J is TRBJ2-5 and V is TRBV29-1, with D maybe TRBD2 (6 bases). Looked up from germline, CDR1 is SQVTM and CDR2 is ANQGSEA. This CDR3 comprises 13 residues. CDR3 amino acids: CSALRRVQETRYF. CDR3 coding DNA: TGCAGCGCCCTTAGGAGGGTCCAAGAGACCCGGTACTTC.

The chain has TRBV10-3 and TRBJ2-7, with TRBD1 identical over 7 bases. V gave up 3 bases and J gave up 5 bases; unmatched junction bases: 4. From germline, CDR1 is ENHRY and CDR2 SYGVKD. CDR3 length: 13 residues. The CDR3 sequence: CAISEQGQNEQYF. CDR3 nucleotide sequence: TGTGCCATCAGTGAACAGGGGCAGAACGAGCAGTACTTC.

The rearrangement links TRBV9 to TRBJ1-4, with D unresolved. Germline lookup yields CDR1 SGDLS and CDR2 YYNGEE. Trimming removed 0 bases at V and 7 bases at J, with 10 bases between. The CDR3 is made up of 14 amino acids. The CDR3 protein is CASSVGGGSEKLFF. The CDR3 region has the DNA TGTGCCAGCAGCGTAGGGGGAGGGAGTGAAAAACTGTTTTTT.